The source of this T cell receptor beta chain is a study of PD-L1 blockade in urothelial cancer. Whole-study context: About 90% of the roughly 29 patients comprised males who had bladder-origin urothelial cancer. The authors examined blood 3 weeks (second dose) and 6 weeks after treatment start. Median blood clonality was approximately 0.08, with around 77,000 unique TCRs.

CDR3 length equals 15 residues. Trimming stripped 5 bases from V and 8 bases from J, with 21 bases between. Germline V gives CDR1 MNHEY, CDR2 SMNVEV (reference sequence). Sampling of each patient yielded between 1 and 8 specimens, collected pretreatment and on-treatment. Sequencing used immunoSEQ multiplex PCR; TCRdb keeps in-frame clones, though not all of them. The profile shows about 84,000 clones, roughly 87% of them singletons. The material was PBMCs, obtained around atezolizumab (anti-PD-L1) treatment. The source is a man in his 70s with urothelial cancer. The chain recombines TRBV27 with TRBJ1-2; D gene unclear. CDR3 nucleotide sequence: TGTGCCAGCAGTGCGCAAGGACTCCTTCTCAGCGGCTACACCTTC. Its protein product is CASSAQGLLLSGYTF.